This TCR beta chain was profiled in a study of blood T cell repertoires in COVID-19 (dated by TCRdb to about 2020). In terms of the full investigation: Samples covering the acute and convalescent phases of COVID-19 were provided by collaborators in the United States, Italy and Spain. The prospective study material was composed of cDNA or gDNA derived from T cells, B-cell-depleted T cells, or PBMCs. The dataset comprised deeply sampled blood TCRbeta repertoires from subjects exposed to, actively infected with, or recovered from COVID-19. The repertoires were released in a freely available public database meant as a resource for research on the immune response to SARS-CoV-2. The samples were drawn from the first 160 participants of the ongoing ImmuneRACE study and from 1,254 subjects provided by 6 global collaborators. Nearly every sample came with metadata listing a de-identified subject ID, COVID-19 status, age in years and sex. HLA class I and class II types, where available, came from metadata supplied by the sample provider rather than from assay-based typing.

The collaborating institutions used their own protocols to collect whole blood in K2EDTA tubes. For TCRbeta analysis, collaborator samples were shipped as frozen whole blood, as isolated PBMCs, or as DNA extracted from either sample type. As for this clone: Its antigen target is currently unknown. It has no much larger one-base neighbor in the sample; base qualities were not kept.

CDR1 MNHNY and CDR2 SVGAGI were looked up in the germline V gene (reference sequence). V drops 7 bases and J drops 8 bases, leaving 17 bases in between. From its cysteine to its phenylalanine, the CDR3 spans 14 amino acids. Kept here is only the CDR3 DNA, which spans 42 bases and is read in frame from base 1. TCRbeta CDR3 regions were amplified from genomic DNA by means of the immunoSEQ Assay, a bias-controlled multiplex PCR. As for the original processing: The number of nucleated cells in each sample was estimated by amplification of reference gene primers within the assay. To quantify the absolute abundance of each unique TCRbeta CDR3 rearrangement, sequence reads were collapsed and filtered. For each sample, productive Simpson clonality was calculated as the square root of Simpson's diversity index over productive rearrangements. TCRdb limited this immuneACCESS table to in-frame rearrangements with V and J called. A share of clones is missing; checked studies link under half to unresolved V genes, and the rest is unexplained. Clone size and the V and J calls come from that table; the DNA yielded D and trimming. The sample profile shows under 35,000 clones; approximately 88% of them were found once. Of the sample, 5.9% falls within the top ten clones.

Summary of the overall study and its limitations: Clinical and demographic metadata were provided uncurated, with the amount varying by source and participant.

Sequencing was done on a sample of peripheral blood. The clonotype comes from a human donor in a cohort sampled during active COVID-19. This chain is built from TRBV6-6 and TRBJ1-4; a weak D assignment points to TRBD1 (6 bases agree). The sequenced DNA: TGTGCCAGCAATCAACAGGGTCGAGGGGAAAAACTGTTTTTT. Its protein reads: CASNQQGRGEKLFF.